This entry describes one TCR beta chain. This sample is drawn from a study of blood T cell repertoires in COVID-19. From germline, CDR1 is SGHTA and CDR2 FQGNSA. This CDR3 comprises 13 residues. V lost 11 bases and J lost 4, with 15 bases in between. TCRdb keeps only in-frame clones here, not all; method: immunoSEQ multiplex PCR. The data contain approximately 100,000 clones, 75% to 90% of them singletons. Sample: peripheral blood. The chain employs TRBV7-2 and TRBJ2-1, with TRBD1 as a possible D gene (6 bases). This receptor was taken from a woman at least 80 years old with acute or convalescent COVID-19. The CDR3 coding sequence is TGTGCCGAGAATACAGGGAATTACAATGAGCAGTTCTTC. Translation gives CAENTGNYNEQFF.